A single sample gave rise to the 5 T cell receptor beta chains below, sequenced in a study of blood T cell repertoires in COVID-19. The repertoire was sequenced with immunoSEQ multiplex PCR; TCRdb's copy has only in-frame clones and lacks some. The table records approximately 250,000 clones, 70% to 85% of them present only once. Material for sequencing was PBMCs or T cells enriched from blood (not recorded which). These TCRs come from a man aged 40-50 years who had recovered from COVID-19.

This chain joins TRBV3-1 (or the pseudogene TRBV3-2) and TRBJ2-7, with D possibly TRBD1 on 6 matching bases. The CDR3 sequence is 17 residues long. V gave up 3 bases and J gave up 6 bases, with 24 bases separating them. Germline CDR1 LGHDT, CDR2 YNNKEL (reference sequence). CDR3 sequence reads: CASSQARDAWLGGEQYF. CDR3 DNA sequence: TGTGCCAGCAGCCAGGCCCGGGACGCCTGGCTAGGGGGCGAGCAGTACTTC.

Details on this clone: At one boundary the junction diverges from the germline segment, which might be a read error. Other DNA sequences within the sample encode an identical CDR3. This chain links TRBV10-3 with TRBJ1-2; TRBD1 matches at 9 bases. CDR3 size: 13 residues. Germline V CDR1 and CDR2: ENHRY, SYGVKD. CDR3 bases: TGTGCCATCGGGGGACAGGGCTTGGATGGTTACACCTTC. Translating it yields CAIGGQGLDGYTF.

The genes are TRBV9 and TRBJ2-7; 7 bases match TRBD2. Germline loops: CDR1 SGDLS, CDR2 YYNGEE. The CDR3 has 15 residues. V lost 4 bases and J lost 0; bases outside the gene matches: 7. CDR3 sequence: CASSSRGEISYEQYF. DNA for the CDR3: TGTGCCAGCAGCTCTCGGGGGGAAATCTCCTACGAGCAGTACTTC.

This chain links TRBV6-6 with TRBJ2-7; 8 nucleotides align to TRBD2. Trimming took 5 bases from V and 5 from J; bases not matched to a gene: 11. The CDR3 is 15 residues long. Germline V gene data show CDR1 as MNHNY and CDR2 as SVGAGI (reference sequence). The CDR3 sequence: CASSLSGGLGNEQYF. The CDR3 bases are TGTGCCAGCAGTCTGAGCGGGGGATTAGGCAACGAGCAGTACTTC.

The chain carries TRBV20-1 and TRBJ1-2; D not certain. This CDR3 region has 11 residues. The ends were cut back, 5 bases at V and 12 bases at J, with 16 bases in the middle. Germline CDR1 DFQATT, CDR2 SNEGSKA (reference sequence). DNA for the CDR3: TGCAGTGCTTTCAGCGGGCGTGAGAACACCTTC. Protein product: CSAFSGRENTF.